Listed below are T cell receptor beta chains from one sample, sequenced in a study of control samples from healthy donors and cancer patients. The protocol was immunoSEQ multiplex PCR, while the TCRdb copy is restricted to in-frame clones and leaves out a portion. The sample carries about 110,000 clones, 90% recorded once. Material for sequencing was blood. The receptors come from a human donor in good health. The donor label of this sample is uncertain. The CDR3 runs from the conserved cysteine through the conserved F or W. The D gene is left open where the match is weak. The size field is filled for only some rows; it gives once, few, many or a size class.

NA TRBJ1-5 TRBV19 NA CASRGQGQNQPQHF TGTGCCAGTAGAGGGCAGGGGCAGAATCAGCCCCAGCATTTT
NA TRBJ2-1 TRBV4-2 TRBD2 CATRGAGGPSNEQFF TGTGCCACCCGAGGGGCGGGGGGGCCCTCCAATGAGCAGTTCTTC
NA TRBJ1-1 TRBV29-1 NA CSVAGSGNTEAFF TGCAGCGTTGCGGGGTCTGGGAACACTGAAGCTTTCTTT
NA TRBJ1-4 TRBV14 NA CASNKIEAGDEKLFF TGTGCCAGTAATAAAATCGAGGCGGGGGATGAAAAACTGTTTTTT
NA TRBJ2-1 TRBV5-6 NA CASSLVQGFYNEQFF TGTGCCAGCAGCTTGGTGCAGGGTTTTTACAATGAGCAGTTCTTC
NA TRBJ2-1 TRBV29-1 TRBD1 CSGGQGLNEQFF TGCAGCGGTGGACAGGGATTGAATGAGCAGTTCTTC
NA TRBJ1-2 TRBV29-1 NA CSVLESGPPNLIAYTF TGCAGCGTGCTGGAATCCGGGCCGCCGAATCTCATCGCCTACACCTTC
NA TRBJ1-1 TRBV29-1 TRBD1 CSVEGQGITEAFF TGCAGCGTTGAGGGACAGGGAATCACTGAAGCTTTCTTT
NA TRBJ1-1 TRBV19 NA CASSSPGHGAGAFF TGTGCCAGTAGTTCACCGGGGCACGGAGCTGGAGCTTTCTTT
once TRBJ1-3 TRBV6-5 TRBD1 CASFDRGLGNTIYF TGTGCCAGCTTTGACAGGGGGCTAGGAAACACCATATATTTT
NA TRBJ1-5 TRBV21-1 NA CASSPTGEGLLGNQPQHF TGTGCCAGCAGCCCGACAGGGGAAGGTCTTCTGGGCAATCAGCCCCAGCATTTT
NA TRBJ1-2 TRBV6-2/TRBV6-3 TRBD1 CASSLDRSVGYTF TGTGCCAGCAGTTTGGACAGGTCTGTTGGCTACACCTTC
NA TRBJ1-4 TRBV27 NA CASRRGTNEKLFF TGTGCCAGCAGGCGAGGAACTAATGAAAAACTGTTTTTT
NA TRBJ2-6 TRBV18 TRBD1 CASSPYRTGGTSGANVLTF TGTGCCAGCTCACCTTACCGGACAGGGGGCACCTCTGGGGCCAACGTCCTGACTTTC
NA TRBJ2-1 TRBV20-1 NA CSARHPNEQFF TGCAGTGCTAGACACCCCAATGAGCAGTTCTTC
NA TRBJ1-1 TRBV21-1 NA CASSKAEFVDTEAFF TGTGCCAGCAGCAAAGCTGAGTTCGTCGACACTGAAGCTTTCTTT
NA TRBJ1-2 TRBV5-1 NA CASSPDPAGEGLGYTF TGCGCCAGCAGCCCCGACCCCGCAGGGGAGGGTTTGGGCTACACCTTC
NA TRBJ1-1 TRBV6-4 NA CASSDEAGTEAFF TGTGCCAGCAGTGACGAAGCAGGCACTGAAGCTTTCTTT
NA TRBJ1-1 TRBV11-2 NA CASSANREGGTEAFF TGTGCCAGCAGCGCAAACAGGGAGGGTGGCACTGAAGCTTTCTTT
NA TRBJ2-2 TRBV19 NA CASSASPVELFF TGTGCCAGTAGTGCTTCACCGGTTGAGCTGTTTTTT
NA TRBJ1-2 TRBV19 NA CASNNLEYGYTF TGTGCCAGTAATAATCTGGAGTATGGCTACACCTTC
few TRBJ1-2 TRBV19 NA CASSIGPRRGYTF TGTGCCAGTAGTATCGGACCCCGCAGGGGCTACACCTTC
NA TRBJ2-2 TRBV24-1 NA CATSDWSAAGATGELFF TGTGCCACCAGTGATTGGAGTGCGGCAGGGGCCACCGGGGAGCTGTTTTTT
NA TRBJ1-2 TRBV27 NA CASSSKMGRGGYTF TGTGCCAGCAGTTCGAAGATGGGCAGAGGTGGCTACACCTTC
NA TRBJ2-7 TRBV5-1 NA CASRVSGTYEQYF TGCGCCAGCAGAGTGTCCGGAACCTACGAGCAGTACTTC
NA TRBJ1-1 TRBV7-3 TRBD1 CASSPTPGTGPMNTEAFF TGTGCCAGCAGCCCTACGCCCGGGACAGGACCTATGAACACTGAAGCTTTCTTT
NA TRBJ1-2 TRBV30 TRBD1 CAWSADRIYGYTF TGTGCCTGGAGTGCGGACAGGATCTATGGCTACACCTTC
once TRBJ2-1 TRBV6-6 TRBD1 CASSYRDRVNEQFF TGTGCCAGCAGTTACCGGGACAGGGTCAATGAGCAGTTCTTC
NA TRBJ1-5 TRBV12-5 NA CASGLNVGADQPQHF TGTGCTAGTGGTCTCAACGTAGGCGCGGATCAGCCCCAGCATTTT
NA TRBJ1-4 TRBV24-1 NA CATSDSVTSEKLFF TGTGCCACCAGTGACTCGGTAACGAGTGAAAAACTGTTTTTT
NA TRBJ2-2 TRBV11-3 TRBD2 CASRRTSGGTGELFF TGTGCCAGCCGAAGGACTAGCGGGGGAACCGGGGAGCTGTTTTTT